These T cell receptor beta chains were read from a single sample in a study of T-cell reconstitution after alpha-beta-depleted transplantation in children. TCRdb re-derived calls from the PCR reads in MiXCR, one entry per CDR3 protein. The sample yields 98,000 or so distinct CDR3 sequences, roughly a quarter seen once. The sample here was PBMCs, taken before TCRalphabeta/CD19-depleted stem cell transplant. All receptors come from a boy aged 2-9 years with acute lymphoblastic leukemia, due to receive a stem cell transplant. The conserved cysteine and the conserved F or W are not part of the CDR3 here. D genes are given only for firm matches.

>NA|TRBJ2-1|TRBV18
ASSLQSYNEQF
>TRBD2|TRBJ2-1|TRBV28
ASSPRGRANNEQF
>TRBD1|TRBJ1-6|TRBV5-1
ASSLGGQGNSPLH
>TRBD2|TRBJ2-3|TRBV18
ASSPASGPASTDTQY
>TRBD2|TRBJ2-1|TRBV4-1
ASSFTSSSGGPLDEQF
>NA|TRBJ2-4|TRBV20-1
SANGLAKNIQY
>NA|TRBJ2-5|TRBV18
ASSPTLMWETQY
>NA|TRBJ2-5|TRBV12-3/TRBV12-4
ASSFPPKETQY
>NA|TRBJ1-1|TRBV5-6
ASSLPNTEAF
>NA|TRBJ2-1|TRBV28
ASSSPLAEGSYNEQF
>NA|TRBJ1-2|TRBV6-5
AGRDGLQTSYT
>NA|TRBJ2-2|TRBV5-1
ASSWAPSRRDSGELF
>TRBD1|TRBJ1-6|TRBV7-9
ASATGESSYNSPLH
>NA|TRBJ1-5|TRBV18
ASSPRQISNQPQH
>NA|TRBJ2-3|TRBV7-3
ASSFVARDTQY
>TRBD1|TRBJ2-7|TRBV20-1
SARETGSSSYEQY
>TRBD2|TRBJ2-3|TRBV4-1
ASSQRGGAGTDTQY
>TRBD1|TRBJ1-1|TRBV28
ASQTGGVGNTEAF
>NA|TRBJ2-5|TRBV20-1
SAPEWDRDYRETQY
>TRBD2|TRBJ2-5|TRBV30
AWSPLSGSGQETQY
>NA|TRBJ2-7|TRBV10-3
AISDNPHGYEQY
>NA|TRBJ2-1|TRBV5-1
ASSSPGPPSTKGAAGNEQF
>TRBD1|TRBJ2-1|TRBV18
ASSPPGTGWF
>NA|TRBJ2-2|TRBV9
ASSVVGASGELF
>TRBD2|TRBJ2-5|TRBV7-9
AYHILAEKETQY
>TRBD2|TRBJ2-7|TRBV5-1
ASSLFGLASQNEQY
>TRBD2|TRBJ2-3|TRBV7-9
ASSFSGNADTQY
>NA|TRBJ2-3|TRBV7-9
ASRTLISSTDTQY
>NA|TRBJ1-5|TRBV12-3/TRBV12-4
ASSFEGMSNQPQH
>NA|TRBJ1-2|TRBV7-2
ASSLARGQEGYT
>NA|TRBJ2-5|TRBV5-6
ASSFPLAEVGETQY
>NA|TRBJ1-1|TRBV28
ASTQMDTEAF
>TRBD1|TRBJ1-1|TRBV28
ASRDRVRNTEAF
>NA|TRBJ2-7|TRBV20-1
ASRGGGDSYEQY
>TRBD2|TRBJ2-1|TRBV29-1
SVERGSSYNEQF
>NA|TRBJ1-1|TRBV20-1
SASPPGMYTEAF
>TRBD1|TRBJ2-3|TRBV20-1
SAGDRRTDTQY
>NA|TRBJ2-2|TRBV2
ASSETQANTGELF
>NA|TRBJ2-3|TRBV12-3/TRBV12-4
ASSRPRDTQY
>NA|TRBJ1-4|TRBV15
ATSPRLGATNEKLF
>NA|TRBJ2-1|TRBV5-1
ASMVGAGQNEQF
>NA|TRBJ2-7|TRBV3-1
ASSQKRYSYYEQY
>TRBD2|TRBJ2-3|TRBV29-1
SVDSGLAGDTQY
>NA|TRBJ2-1|TRBV10-1
AGRRAEPLYNEQF
>NA|TRBJ2-7|TRBV5-1
ASSLVSGGKGEQY
>NA|TRBJ2-7|TRBV14
ASSQERVADPYEQY
>TRBD2|TRBJ2-3|TRBV15
ATSPGEGTDTQY
>NA|TRBJ2-5|TRBV28
ASSFEQPSGETQY
>NA|TRBJ2-2|TRBV6-2/TRBV6-3
ASSLRGANTGELF
>NA|TRBJ2-7|TRBV20-1
SARDADLNSYEQY
>NA|TRBJ1-1|TRBV11-2
ASSTNTEAF
>NA|TRBJ2-5|TRBV2
ASALTDGPRETQY
>NA|TRBJ2-5|TRBV21-1
ASSKGRVGPQWETQY
>NA|TRBJ2-3|TRBV28
ASSFRLLYTQY
>TRBD2|TRBJ2-5|TRBV11-2
ASSGLAGETQY
>NA|TRBJ1-1|TRBV10-1
ASSDGWGTEAF
>NA|TRBJ2-5|TRBV2
ASSALHETQY
>NA|TRBJ2-6|TRBV6-5
ASSYSGGMAGANVLT
>TRBD1|TRBJ1-1|TRBV28
ATETRGTEAF